Presented here are 18 T cell receptor beta chains from one specimen sequenced in a study of blood T cell repertoires in COVID-19. Here immunoSEQ multiplex PCR was the method, and the copy in TCRdb shows in-frame clones only, minus some. Here the sample spans roughly 180,000 clones, 90% to 95% being singletons. Sequencing was carried out using peripheral blood. The receptors were gathered from a man younger than 40 with COVID-19, enrolled during active disease.

The chain couples TRBV6-5 to TRBJ2-2, with D tentatively TRBD1 (6 bases). CDR1 is MNHEY, CDR2 SVGAGI, per germline. Trimming shortened V by 5 bases and J by 8 bases, and 12 bases separated the two germline ends. The CDR3 contains 13 residues. The DNA for the CDR3 is TGTGCCAGCAGTATTCAAGACAGGGGGGAGCTGTTTTTT. Its protein product is CASSIQDRGELFF.

The V call is TRBV7-2, the J call TRBJ2-6, with D tentatively TRBD2 (6 bases). The CDR3 contains 14 residues. The V gene's germline CDR1 is SGHTA and CDR2 FQGNSA. The CDR3 loop is CAGVGTPGANVLTF. CDR3 sequence (DNA): TGTGCTGGGGTAGGGACTCCTGGGGCCAACGTCCTGACTTTC.

The J gene is TRBJ1-3, the V gene TRBV12-3 or TRBV12-4; D uncertain. Trimming shortened V by 3 bases and J by 3 bases, and 6 bases separated the two germline ends. The CDR3 has 13 amino acids. In DNA, the CDR3 is TGTGCCAGCAGTTTTAGTTATGGAAACACCATATATTTT. Protein: CASSFSYGNTIYF.

The chain recombines TRBV28 with TRBJ2-2; D is possibly TRBD2 (5 bases). The CDR3 spans 16 residues. CDR1 MDHEN and CDR2 SYDVKM come from the germline V gene. The V gene lost 5 bases and the J gene lost 0 bases, with 13 bases spanning the gap. The CDR3: CASSANRDTNTGELFF. In DNA form, the CDR3 reads TGTGCCAGCAGTGCCAACCGGGATACGAACACCGGGGAGCTGTTTTTT.

The chain carries TRBV4-1 and TRBJ1-3; 8 bases match TRBD1. J lost 3 bases, V lost 4 bases, and 5 bases had no gene match. This CDR3 has 15 residues. The germline gives CDR1 MGHRA, CDR2 YSYEKL. CDR3 coding DNA: TGCGCCAGCAGCCGGCTACAGGGGGATGGAAACACCATATATTTT. This codes for CASSRLQGDGNTIYF.

The chain recombines TRBV19 with TRBJ2-1; 10 bases fit TRBD1. The germline V gene encodes CDR1 LNHDA and CDR2 SQIVND (reference sequence). This CDR3 has 15 amino acids. V shed 3 bases and J 7 bases; nucleotides not matched to a gene: 6. CDR3 loop: CASSIGTGVWNEQFF. CDR3 bases: TGTGCCAGTAGTATTGGGACAGGGGTTTGGAATGAGCAGTTCTTC.

The chain recombines TRBV11-2 with TRBJ1-5; D is possibly TRBD1 (5 bases). This CDR3 contains 13 residues. Trimming removed 5 bases from V and 5 bases from J, with 10 bases in between. Looked up from germline, CDR1 is SGHAT and CDR2 is FQNNGV. The CDR3 DNA reads TGTGCCAGCAGCCTGACGGGGGATCAGCCCCAGCATTTT. Translated, it gives CASSLTGDQPQHF.

The genes are TRBV7-3 and TRBJ2-5; TRBD2 is a possible D gene (5 bases). The ends were cut back, 5 bases at V and 5 bases at J, with 15 bases in the middle. The germline gives CDR1 SGHTA, CDR2 FQGTGA. This CDR3 spans 14 amino acids. DNA for the CDR3: TGTGCCAGCAGCCGAACGGGGAGCACGGAGACCCAGTACTTC. Protein: CASSRTGSTETQYF.

This rearrangement joins TRBV21-1 to TRBJ1-2. TRBV21-1 has pseudogene status. The CDR3 sequence is 17 residues long. CDR3 protein: CASSKSAGREINYGYTF. As DNA, the CDR3 is TGTGCCAGCAGCAAATCAGCAGGGAGGGAGATTAACTATGGCTACACCTTC.

This chain links TRBV2 with TRBJ1-5; the D is unclear. The CDR3 length is 15 residues. CDR1 and CDR2 from the germline V gene are SNHLY and FYNNEI. The V and J ends lost 4 bases and 1 base respectively, with 11 bases between them. CDR3 coding DNA: TGTGCCAGCAGTGGCGCCATCCGGAGCAATCAGCCCCAGCATTTT. It is translated as CASSGAIRSNQPQHF.

This chain joins TRBV18 and TRBJ2-1; tentative D call: TRBD2 (6 bases). Germline-derived CDR1 and CDR2 are KGHSH and LQKENI. Deletions cut 3 bases from V and 4 bases from J, with 19 bases between. The CDR3 is made up of 17 amino acids. DNA for the CDR3: TGTGCCAGCTCACCTCCCCTTTCTGGGGGGAAGTACAATGAGCAGTTCTTC. Protein: CASSPPLSGGKYNEQFF.

This chain uses TRBV27 with TRBJ2-7; D unclear. The CDR3 is made up of 15 amino acids. The germline V gene has CDR1 MNHEY and CDR2 SMNVEV (reference sequence). Trimming stripped 0 bases from V and 1 base from J, with 10 bases between. The CDR3 here is CASSLSLTTSYEQYF. The CDR3 nucleotides are TGTGCCAGCAGTTTATCCTTGACAACTTCCTACGAGCAGTACTTC.

The chain is built from TRBV9 and TRBJ2-2, with 9 bases lining up with TRBD1. J gave up 5 bases and V 1 base, and 9 bases lay outside the gene matches. The CDR3 contains 17 residues. Germline V CDR1 and CDR2: SGDLS, YYNGEE. CDR3 nucleotide sequence: TGTGCCAGCAGCGTACGTCAACAGGGGGCTGGGACCGGGGAGCTGTTTTTT. Translation gives CASSVRQQGAGTGELFF. Variable domain in full (rest from reference TRBV9 and TRBJ2-2): DSGVTQTPKHLITATGQRVTLRCSPRSGDLSVYWYQQSLDQGLQFLIQYYNGEERAKGNILERFSAQQFPDLHSELNLSSLELGDSALYFCASSVRQQGAGTGELFFGEGSRLTVL.

V gene TRBV6-5 combines with J gene TRBJ1-5; TRBD1 aligns across 10 bases. CDR3 length: 14 amino acids. CDR1 and CDR2 from the germline V gene are MNHEY and SVGAGI. J was trimmed by 5 bases and V by 6 bases; bases with no gene match: 4. The CDR3 DNA follows: TGTGCCAGCAGCGCGGACAGGGGGTATCAGCCCCAGCATTTT. Its protein is CASSADRGYQPQHF.

This chain connects TRBV7-9 to TRBJ1-1; 8 bases align to TRBD1. CDR1 and CDR2 from the germline V gene are SEHNR and FQNEAQ (reference sequence). Trimming at V came to 4 bases and at J to 4 bases, leaving 17 bases not matched to a gene. This CDR3 spans 18 amino acids. CDR3 bases: TGTGCCAGCAGCTCGGGGACAGGTGGAACCCTCAAGGGCACTGAAGCTTTCTTT. Amino acids: CASSSGTGGTLKGTEAFF. Variable domain in full (rest from reference TRBV7-9 and TRBJ1-1): DTGVSQNPRHKITKRGQNVTFRCDPISEHNRLYWYRQTLGQGPEFLTYFQNEAQLEKSRLLSDRFSAERPKGSFSTLEIQRTEQGDSAMYLCASSSGTGGTLKGTEAFFGQGTRLTVV.

This chain uses TRBV25-1 with TRBJ2-5; 7 nucleotides match TRBD1. The V segment lost 1 base and the J segment 2 bases; nucleotides outside the gene matches: 7. The CDR3 consists of 16 residues. In germline, CDR1 is MGHDK, CDR2 SYGVNS. CDR3 sequence: CASSEWTGSGQETQYF. CDR3 DNA sequence: TGTGCCAGCAGTGAATGGACAGGATCGGGGCAAGAGACCCAGTACTTC.

A word on this clone: Within the sample, other DNA sequences also encode this same CDR3. The V call is TRBV3-1 (or the pseudogene TRBV3-2), the J call TRBJ1-4, with 11 bases fitting TRBD1. Germline values: CDR1 LGHDT, CDR2 YNNKEL (reference sequence). V shed 3 bases, J shed 7 bases, and the junction held 7 bases outside the gene matches. This CDR3 has 16 amino acids. The CDR3 sequence: CASSQAAGTGGEKLFF. In nucleotides, the CDR3 is TGTGCCAGCAGCCAGGCGGCCGGGACAGGGGGTGAAAAACTGTTTTTT.

The V call is TRBV9, the J call TRBJ2-7; 11 bases fit TRBD2. The V and J ends lost 3 bases and 5 bases, in that order; junction bases with no gene match: 4. The CDR3 extends over 14 amino acids. The V gene's germline CDR1 is SGDLS and CDR2 YYNGEE. This CDR3 reads CASSGGTSGNEQYF. In DNA form, the CDR3 reads TGTGCCAGCAGCGGGGGGACTAGCGGAAACGAGCAGTACTTC.